Below are 14 T cell receptor beta chains sequenced from a single sample in a study of siplizumab effects on memory and regulatory T cells. Assay: immunoSEQ multiplex PCR; the TCRdb copy retains only in-frame clones and omits some. The profile shows around 72,000 clones, 91% of them singletons. The sample comprised CD8+ T cells sorted from blood. Receptors were obtained from a human donor in good health.

The chain combines TRBV6-1 with TRBJ1-1, with D perhaps matching TRBD1 (6 bases). The V and J ends lost 5 bases and 0 bases respectively, with 10 bases between them. The CDR3 extends over 14 amino acids. Germline V lookup: CDR1 MNHNS, CDR2 SASEGT. This CDR3 is CASSWTEMNTEAFF. The CDR3 region has the DNA TGTGCCAGCAGTTGGACAGAGATGAACACTGAAGCTTTCTTT.

The chain links TRBV7-8 to TRBJ2-1, with D possibly matching TRBD2 (6 bases). The CDR3 consists of 15 residues. V lost 1 base, J lost 10 bases, and 17 bases lay in between. Germline values: CDR1 SGHVS, CDR2 FQNEAQ. The CDR3 reads CASSLEISGTDEQFF. Here the CDR3 DNA reads TGTGCCAGCAGCTTAGAAATATCGGGGACTGACGAGCAGTTCTTC.

The chain carries TRBV4-1 and TRBJ2-3; 9 nucleotides line up with TRBD2. The CDR3 has 17 amino acids. Trimming took 4 bases from V and 6 from J; bases not matched to a gene: 14. The germline V gene encodes CDR1 MGHRA and CDR2 YSYEKL. CDR3 protein: CASSPEGGRGGLDTQYF. CDR3 DNA sequence: TGCGCCAGCAGCCCCGAAGGGGGGCGGGGGGGCCTGGATACGCAGTATTTT.

This clone was counted once. In DNA, the CDR3 is TGTGCCAGCAGTCAGGTAGGACTAGCGGGAGGTTACGAGCAGTACTTC. Its translation: CASSQVGLAGGYEQYF. V usage is TRBV27 and J usage is TRBJ2-7; 14 nucleotides align to TRBD2. Looked up from germline, CDR1 is MNHEY and CDR2 is SMNVEV (reference sequence). The ends lost 5 bases at V and 4 bases at J; junction bases unmatched: 7. This CDR3 has 16 amino acids.

The V gene is TRBV10-1, the J gene TRBJ2-3; TRBD1 might be the D (6 bases). Per germline, CDR1 WNHNN and CDR2 SYGVQD (reference sequence). V was cut by 6 bases and J by 0 bases, with 10 bases left in between. CDR3 length: 14 residues. Here the CDR3 DNA reads TGCGCCAGCAGCCGGGACACAAGCACAGATACGCAGTATTTT. As protein: CASSRDTSTDTQYF.

This chain links TRBV7-8 with TRBJ1-6, with a tentative D call TRBD1 (6 bases). The CDR3 has 13 residues. Germline CDR1 and CDR2: SGHVS and FQNEAQ. V shed 8 bases and J shed 10 bases, with 15 bases lying between them. The CDR3 DNA reads TGTGCCAGCTTCGAGGGGGGAAGCTCACCCCTCCACTTT. Translation: CASFEGGSSPLHF.

The genes are TRBV19 and TRBJ2-1; 7 bases are a match to TRBD2. J gave up 5 bases and V 1 base, and 5 bases lay outside the gene matches. The CDR3 length is 15 residues. Germline CDR1 is LNHDA and CDR2 is SQIVND (reference sequence). CDR3 loop: CASSIGSRGDNEQFF. CDR3 DNA sequence: TGTGCCAGTAGTATAGGCAGCCGGGGGGACAATGAGCAGTTCTTC.

The rearrangement joins TRBV4-1 to TRBJ1-5; D gene ambiguous. Per germline, CDR1 MGHRA and CDR2 YSYEKL. V lost 1 base and J 2 bases, leaving 9 bases between the germline ends. The CDR3 sequence is 15 residues long. This chain's CDR3 is CASSQVNLGNQPQHF. DNA of the CDR3: TGCGCCAGCAGCCAAGTCAACTTAGGCAATCAGCCCCAGCATTTT.

This sequence joins TRBV7-9 and TRBJ2-1; no reliable D call. Germline V gene sequence: CDR1 SEHNR, CDR2 FQNEAQ (reference sequence). CDR3 size: 14 residues. V was pared by 1 base and J by 3 bases, with 7 bases between. CDR3 protein: CASSLVRYYNEQFF. The CDR3 DNA reads TGTGCCAGCAGCTTAGTCAGATACTACAATGAGCAGTTCTTC. The variable domain in full, with the rest retrieved from reference TRBV7-9 and TRBJ2-1, is DTGVSQNPRHKITKRGQNVTFRCDPISEHNRLYWYRQTLGQGPEFLTYFQNEAQLEKSRLLSDRFSAERPKGSFSTLEIQRTEQGDSAMYLCASSLVRYYNEQFFGPGTRLTVL.

The V and J genes are TRBV10-3 and TRBJ2-7; TRBD1 aligns across 8 bases. V gave up 1 base and J gave up 5 bases; unmatched junction bases: 7. The CDR3 is 15 amino acids. Germline V lookup: CDR1 ENHRY, CDR2 SYGVKD. Here the CDR3 DNA reads TGTGCCATCAGTGAGTGGACAGGGAGATTGGACGAGCAGTACTTC. It is translated as CAISEWTGRLDEQYF.

The CDR3 sequence is CASETTLAGGNEQFF. CDR3 DNA sequence: TGTGCCAGCGAAACGACGCTAGCGGGAGGCAATGAGCAGTTCTTC. V gene TRBV6-5 combines with J gene TRBJ2-1, with 11 bases fitting TRBD2. The CDR3 totals 15 residues. J lost 6 bases, V lost 8 bases, and 9 bases had no gene match. Germline loops: CDR1 MNHEY, CDR2 SVGAGI.

V gene TRBV6-5 combines with J gene TRBJ1-4; perhaps TRBD1 as D (6 bases). With 0 bases removed from V and 10 bases from J, the gap between germline ends came to 18 bases. Germline-derived CDR1 and CDR2 are MNHEY and SVGAGI. CDR3 length: 16 amino acids. CDR3 in amino acids: CASSYSTGTTVPKLFF. The CDR3 DNA sequence: TGTGCCAGCAGTTACTCCACCGGGACAACAGTACCAAAACTGTTTTTT.

The J gene is TRBJ1-1, the V gene TRBV10-2; D unresolved. The CDR3 length is 14 residues. Trimming removed 0 bases at V and 10 bases at J, with 15 bases between. Germline values: CDR1 WSHSY, CDR2 SAAADI. In DNA form, the CDR3 reads TGCGCCAGCAGTGAGTCGACGGGATTAGAGTTAGCTTTCTTT. Translating it yields CASSESTGLELAFF.

The count of this clone is one. The chain recombines TRBV10-3 with TRBJ1-2, with D perhaps matching TRBD1 (5 bases). The CDR3 extends over 14 amino acids. Germline-derived CDR1 and CDR2 are ENHRY and SYGVKD. The V end lost 4 bases, the J end lost 1 base, and 10 bases lay between the germline ends. CDR3 nucleotides: TGTGCCATCAGTGGACAGACCTTTAACTATGGCTACACCTTC. This translates into CAISGQTFNYGYTF.